This T cell receptor beta chain is drawn from a study of naive and memory T cell subsets. Study-wide results and caveats: Especially in CD8 cells, naive repertoires contained a few larger clonotypes, possibly CD45RA-re-expressing memory cells. The power law exponent of TCR abundance differed between naive and memory cells. In naive cells, over 95% of TCR sequences were seen only once.

This CDR3 region has 14 residues. V lost 0 bases and J lost 6, with 8 bases in between. From germline, CDR1 is PRHDT and CDR2 FYEKMQ (reference sequence). Cells stained for CD3, CD4, CD8, CD45RA, CD27 and viability were sorted into four CD45RA/CD27 subsets. This clonotype was seen more than once but under ten times. Its antigen is currently unknown. An equimolar mix of two oligonucleotides served as the beta constant-region primer for TRBC1 and TRBC2. Ligated cDNA was amplified by four rounds of PCR with nested alpha and beta constant-region primers and SP2. The cDNA 3' end received a ligated single-stranded oligonucleotide carrying the SP2 primer and a 12-nucleotide UMI. TCRdb re-derived calls from the UMI-ligation and nested PCR reads in MiXCR, one entry per CDR3 protein. The table records 120,000 to 150,000 distinct CDR3 sequences, roughly a fifth of them present only once.

The sequence was obtained from a human donor in good health. V is TRBV13 and J is TRBJ2-2; D is uncertain. Material: naive CD8+ T cells from blood. The CDR3: CASSLGQLPGELFF. In DNA, the CDR3 is TGTGCCAGCAGCTTAGGGCAGTTGCCCGGGGAGCTGTTTTTT.